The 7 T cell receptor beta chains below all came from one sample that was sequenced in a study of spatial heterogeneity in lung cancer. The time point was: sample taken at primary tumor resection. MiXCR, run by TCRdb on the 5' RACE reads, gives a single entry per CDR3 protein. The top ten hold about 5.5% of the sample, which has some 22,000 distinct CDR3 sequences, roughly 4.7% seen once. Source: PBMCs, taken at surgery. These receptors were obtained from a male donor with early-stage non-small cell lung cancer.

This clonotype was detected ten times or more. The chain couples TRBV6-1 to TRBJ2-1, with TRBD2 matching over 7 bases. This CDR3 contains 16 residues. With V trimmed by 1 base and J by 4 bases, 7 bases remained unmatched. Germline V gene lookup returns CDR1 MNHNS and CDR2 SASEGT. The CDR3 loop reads CASSEVGAGSYNEQFF. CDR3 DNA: TGTGCCAGCAGTGAAGTGGGAGCGGGGAGTTACAATGAGCAGTTCTTC.

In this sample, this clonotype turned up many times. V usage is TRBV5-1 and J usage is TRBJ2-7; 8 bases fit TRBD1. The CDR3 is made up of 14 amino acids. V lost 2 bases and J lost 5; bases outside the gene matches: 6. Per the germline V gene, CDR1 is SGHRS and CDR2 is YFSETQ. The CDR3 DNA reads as TGCGCCAGCAGCTTTGGACAGGGCGGGGACGAGCAGTACTTC. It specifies CASSFGQGGDEQYF.

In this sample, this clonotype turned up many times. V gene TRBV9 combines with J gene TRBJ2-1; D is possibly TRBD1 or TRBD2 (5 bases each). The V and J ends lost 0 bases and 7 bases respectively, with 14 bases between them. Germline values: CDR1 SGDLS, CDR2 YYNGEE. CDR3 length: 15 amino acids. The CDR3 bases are TGTGCCAGCAGCGTAGTGGGAGACAGTCGAAATGAGCAGTTCTTC. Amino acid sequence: CASSVVGDSRNEQFF.

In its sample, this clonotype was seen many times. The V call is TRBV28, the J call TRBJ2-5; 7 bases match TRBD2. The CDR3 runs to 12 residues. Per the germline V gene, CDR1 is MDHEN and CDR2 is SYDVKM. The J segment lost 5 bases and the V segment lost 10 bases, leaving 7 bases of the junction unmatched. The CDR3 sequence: CATQTSHETQYF. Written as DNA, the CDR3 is TGTGCCACCCAGACTAGCCACGAGACCCAGTACTTC.

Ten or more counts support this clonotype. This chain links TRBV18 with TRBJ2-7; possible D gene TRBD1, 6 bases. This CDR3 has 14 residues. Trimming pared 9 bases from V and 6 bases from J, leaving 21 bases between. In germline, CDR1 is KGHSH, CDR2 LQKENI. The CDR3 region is CARSTQGEGSEQYF. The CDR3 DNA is TGTGCCAGATCAACACAGGGAGAAGGTAGCGAGCAGTACTTC. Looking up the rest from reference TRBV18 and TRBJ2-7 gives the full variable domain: NAGVMQNPRHLVRRRGQEARLRCSPMKGHSHVYWYRQLPEEGLKFMVYLQKENIIDESGMPKERFSAEFPKEGPSILRIQQVVRGDSAAYFCARSTQGEGSEQYFGPGTRLTVT.

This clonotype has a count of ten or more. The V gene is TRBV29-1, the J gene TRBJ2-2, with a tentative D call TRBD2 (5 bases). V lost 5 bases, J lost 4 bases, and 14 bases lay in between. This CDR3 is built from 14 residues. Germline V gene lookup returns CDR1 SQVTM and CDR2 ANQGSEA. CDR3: CSVLAPLSTGELFF. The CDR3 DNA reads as TGCAGCGTTCTAGCCCCGTTGAGCACCGGGGAGCTGTTTTTT.

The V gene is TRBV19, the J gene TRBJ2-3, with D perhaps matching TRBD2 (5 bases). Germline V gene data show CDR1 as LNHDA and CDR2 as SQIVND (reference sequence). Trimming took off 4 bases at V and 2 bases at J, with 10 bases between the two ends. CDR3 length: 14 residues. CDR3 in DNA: TGTGCCAGTAGTAATGCCGGGGTCACAGATACGCAGTATTTT. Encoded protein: CASSNAGVTDTQYF.